The clone carrying this T cell receptor beta chain was seen many times. Its target is not known. Assay: immunoSEQ multiplex PCR; the TCRdb copy retains only in-frame clones and omits some. The sample has under 200,000 clones; 84% are singletons. This sample stems from a study of cytotoxic CD8 clonotypes in ibrutinib-treated CLL. Overall study context: IGHV unmutated 17; relapsed/refractory some ten; treatment-naive some 14. Response sampling took place at median 12 months of treatment, range 6 to 36. Study results and limitations: Baseline clonality was higher than in age-matched healthy donors and moved in step with circulating CD8+ T-cell counts. The public clonotypes identified were infrequent and showed contraction or stability on treatment.

The clonotype was recovered from a human donor with chronic lymphocytic leukemia. Material: PBMCs, obtained after 24 months of ibrutinib treatment.

CDR3 nucleotides: TGTGCCAGCAGCTTAGATTTGTGGGGTTCGGCCGGGGAGCTGTTTTTT. The encoded protein is CASSLDLWGSAGELFF. The chain has TRBV7-6 and TRBJ2-2; D unclear. CDR3 length equals 16 residues. Germline CDR1 is SGHVS and CDR2 is FNYEAQ. V lost 1 base, J lost 6 bases, and 15 bases lay in between.